These T cell receptor beta chains were read from a single sample in a study of PD-1 blockade in mismatch repair-deficient tumors. Data came from immunoSEQ multiplex PCR; TCRdb stores just in-frame clones and leaves some out. The table lists some 100,000 clones, over 65% of them singletons. Sequencing was performed on peripheral blood, taken approximately 36 weeks after starting pembrolizumab. The receptors derive from an adult with mismatch repair-deficient cancer. Both conserved end residues are part of each CDR3. Fields, in order: clone size, V gene, J gene, CDR3 length, D gene, CDR3 protein, CDR3 DNA. The D gene is left open where the match is weak. Some rows have no size entry. The others give once, few or many, or a class for an expanded clone.

>NA|TRBV5-1|TRBJ2-1|14|TRBD1
CASSLEGTVNEQFF
TGCGCCAGCAGCTTGGAGGGGACAGTAAATGAGCAGTTCTTC
>NA|TRBV5-6|TRBJ1-3|13|NA
CASSFTTGNTIYF
TGTGCCAGCAGCTTTACGACTGGAAACACCATATATTTT
>NA|TRBV19|TRBJ2-7|15|NA
CASSIGEGGGYEQYF
TGTGCCAGTAGTATAGGGGAAGGGGGGGGCTACGAGCAGTACTTC
>NA|TRBV6-1|TRBJ1-2|12|NA
CASSERRYGYTF
TGTGCCAGCAGTGAAAGGCGCTATGGCTACACCTTC
>once|TRBV6-4|TRBJ2-7|15|NA
CASSGRTGASYEQYF
TGTGCCAGCAGTGGGAGGACGGGTGCATCCTACGAGCAGTACTTC
>NA|TRBV30|TRBJ2-1|11|NA
CAWNWQNEQFF
TGTGCCTGGAACTGGCAGAATGAGCAGTTCTTC
>NA|TRBV30|TRBJ2-1|16|TRBD2
CAWSTSGRGPYNEQFF
TGTGCCTGGAGCACTAGCGGGAGGGGGCCCTACAATGAGCAGTTCTTC
>NA|TRBV6-1|TRBJ2-1|15|TRBD2
CASSGGLAVYNEQFF
TGTGCCAGCAGTGGGGGACTAGCGGTTTACAATGAGCAGTTCTTC
>NA|TRBV2|TRBJ2-1|14|NA
CATGDLEAGNEQFF
TGTGCCACCGGAGACTTAGAGGCCGGGAATGAGCAGTTCTTC
>NA|TRBV4-1|TRBJ2-3|15|NA
CASSQDQRSADTQYF
TGCGCCAGCAGCCAAGATCAGCGGAGCGCAGATACGCAGTATTTT
>NA|TRBV5-1|TRBJ2-1|15|TRBD2
CASSPGTSGSDEQFF
TGCGCCAGCAGCCCCGGGACTAGCGGGAGCGATGAGCAGTTCTTC
>NA|TRBV7-9|TRBJ2-6|15|NA
CASSLDGRMEDVLTF
TGTGCCAGCAGCTTAGACGGACGGATGGAGGACGTCCTGACTTTC
>NA|TRBV27|TRBJ2-7|12|NA
CASSSGPYEQYF
TGTGCCAGCAGTTCGGGGCCCTACGAGCAGTACTTC
>NA|TRBV5-1|TRBJ2-3|19|NA
CASSLGLAGRTGYTDTQYF
TGCGCCAGCAGCTTGGGGTTGGCAGGGAGGACAGGATACACAGATACGCAGTATTTT
>NA|TRBV7-9|TRBJ1-3|13|NA
CASTRGEGNTIYF
TGTGCCAGCACCCGGGGTGAAGGAAACACCATATATTTT
>NA|TRBV9|TRBJ1-2|15|NA
CASSVAKGTRYGYTF
TGTGCCAGCAGCGTAGCTAAGGGGACGCGATATGGCTACACCTTC
>NA|TRBV5-1|TRBJ2-7|16|NA
CASSFRLGTSHNEQYF
TGCGCCAGCAGCTTTCGCCTCGGGACTTCTCATAACGAGCAGTACTTC
>few|TRBV6-4|TRBJ2-1|15|NA
CASSDSGDSYNEQFF
TGTGCCAGCAGTGACTCAGGCGACTCCTACAATGAGCAGTTCTTC
>NA|TRBV5-4|TRBJ1-1|13|NA
CASRGQMNTEAFF
TGTGCCAGCCGCGGACAGATGAACACTGAAGCTTTCTTT
>NA|TRBV6-6|TRBJ1-2|14|TRBD1
CASSYRPGGRGYTF
TGTGCCAGCAGTTACCGCCCAGGGGGTCGGGGCTACACCTTC
>NA|TRBV11-3|TRBJ2-7|12|NA
CASSLRGDEQYF
TGTGCCAGCAGCTTAAGAGGGGACGAGCAGTACTTC
>NA|TRBV7-3|TRBJ2-5|17|NA
CASSLRPPGREQETQYF
TGTGCCAGCAGCTTAAGACCCCCGGGACGGGAACAAGAGACCCAGTACTTC
>NA|TRBV30|TRBJ1-1|15|NA
CAWSGVGVGDTEAFF
TGTGCCTGGAGTGGGGTGGGGGTAGGGGACACTGAAGCTTTCTTT
>NA|TRBV9|TRBJ2-1|18|TRBD2
CASSVKGFGLAGYNEQFF
TGTGCCAGCAGCGTAAAGGGATTCGGCCTAGCGGGCTACAATGAGCAGTTCTTC
>NA|TRBV30|TRBJ1-1|9|NA
CACNTEAFF
TGTGCCTGTAACACTGAAGCTTTCTTT
>NA|TRBV10-2|TRBJ2-7|15|TRBD2
CASSESTAGGYEQYF
TGCGCCAGCAGTGAGTCAACAGCGGGAGGGTACGAGCAGTACTTC
>few|TRBV27|TRBJ2-2|14|NA
CASSTSGLTGELFF
TGTGCCAGCAGTACCTCGGGACTTACCGGGGAGCTGTTTTTT
>NA|TRBV10-3|TRBJ2-1|12|NA
CAILDSYNEQFF
TGTGCCATCCTTGACAGCTACAATGAGCAGTTCTTC
>NA|TRBV10-2|TRBJ2-1|15|NA
CASSRRQGGGNEQFF
TGCGCCAGCAGTAGAAGACAGGGAGGGGGCAATGAGCAGTTCTTC
>NA|TRBV5-1|TRBJ1-1|17|TRBD1
CASSLAPGQGSNTEAFF
TGCGCCAGCAGCTTGGCCCCGGGACAGGGTAGTAACACTGAAGCTTTCTTT
>NA|TRBV7-9|TRBJ2-1|16|TRBD1
CASSSRDRVNDNEQFF
TGTGCCAGCAGCTCACGGGACAGGGTGAATGACAATGAGCAGTTCTTC
>NA|TRBV30|TRBJ1-5|15|TRBD1
CAWRSTGTGNQPQHF
TGTGCCTGGAGGTCTACCGGGACAGGGAATCAGCCCCAGCATTTT
>NA|TRBV18|TRBJ1-1|12|NA
CASSLGDTEAFF
TGTGCCAGCTCACTGGGGGACACTGAAGCTTTCTTT
>NA|TRBV11-3|TRBJ1-1|14|TRBD1
CASSSTGAGTEAFF
TGTGCCAGCAGCTCCACAGGGGCGGGCACTGAAGCTTTCTTT
>NA|TRBV7-2|TRBJ2-1|13|NA
CASSRDLVDEQFF
TGTGCCAGCAGCCGGGACCTTGTGGATGAGCAGTTCTTC
>NA|TRBV29-1|TRBJ2-7|14|NA
CSVEVTGEGYEQYF
TGCAGCGTTGAAGTCACAGGTGAAGGATACGAGCAGTACTTC
>NA|TRBV6-6|TRBJ1-2|14|TRBD1
CASSYSGQGEGYTF
TGTGCCAGCAGTTACTCGGGACAGGGGGAAGGCTACACCTTC
>once|TRBV19|TRBJ1-5|16|NA
CASKAQPGASNQPQHF
TGTGCCAGCAAAGCCCAGCCAGGGGCTAGCAATCAGCCCCAGCATTTT
>NA|TRBV5-6|TRBJ1-1|14|TRBD1
CASSLGQGITEAFF
TGTGCCAGCAGCTTGGGACAGGGAATCACTGAAGCTTTCTTT
>NA|TRBV10-3|TRBJ2-1|15|NA
CAISPSLGVSNEQFF
TGTGCCATCAGTCCTTCCTTGGGGGTCTCCAATGAGCAGTTCTTC
>NA|TRBV9|TRBJ1-5|15|TRBD1
CASSEGTVQDQPQHF
TGTGCCAGCAGCGAGGGGACAGTACAGGATCAGCCCCAGCATTTT